What follows are 8 T cell receptor beta chains derived from one specimen sequenced in a study of T cells in Graves' hyperthyroidism and ophthalmopathy. The TCR beta CDR3 regions underwent amplification using RNA transcripts as the source. Primed by the HTBI set, a first-round RT-PCR was run on the TCR CDR3. TCRdb called the multiplex PCR reads again in MiXCR, with one record for every CDR3 protein. The sample holds approximately 710,000 distinct CDR3 sequences, 17% seen once. The sequencing input was blood. The receptors originated from a man aged 50 or older with Graves' hyperthyroidism.

This clonotype was picked up a small number of times. The rearrangement links TRBV13 to TRBJ2-7; the match to TRBD1 covers 10 bases. The ends lost 6 bases at V and 4 bases at J; junction bases unmatched: 6. Germline V lookup: CDR1 PRHDT, CDR2 FYEKMQ (reference sequence). The CDR3 spans 14 residues. CDR3 coding DNA: TGTGCCAGCAGTCCGACAGGGGGCTGGTACGAGCAGTACTTC. Amino acids: CASSPTGGWYEQYF. Drawing the rest from reference TRBV13 and TRBJ2-7, the complete variable domain is AAGVIQSPRHLIKEKRETATLKCYPIPRHDTVYWYQQGPGQDPQFLISFYEKMQSDKGSIPDRFSAQQFSDYHSELNMSSLELGDSALYFCASSPTGGWYEQYFGPGTRLTVT.

This clonotype was recorded many times. V and J are TRBV30 and TRBJ2-5; unclear D gene. The CDR3 is 12 amino acids. Trimming pared 2 bases from V and 5 bases from J, leaving 9 bases between. Germline assignment: CDR1 GTSNPN and CDR2 SVGIG (reference sequence). CDR3 nucleotides: TGTGCCTGGAGTCCCGAGTCGGAGACCCAGTACTTC. Translated, it gives CAWSPESETQYF.

This clonotype has more than one count but fewer than ten. This could be a read error, since a much larger clone is one nucleotide away. The chain joins TRBV28 to TRBJ2-1; the D gene is possibly TRBD2 (6 bases). The CDR3 loop spans 16 amino acids. The germline V gene has CDR1 MDHEN and CDR2 SYDVKM. V lost 6 bases, J lost 5 bases, and 20 bases lay in between. CDR3 bases: TGTGCCAGCAGACCTACCGGGGGACTTACCCACAATGAGCAGTTCTTC. Its translation is CASRPTGGLTHNEQFF.

This clonotype has a handful of counts. The chain combines TRBV4-3 with TRBJ2-7, with 10 bases that match TRBD1. The CDR3 covers 15 residues. Germline V gene lookup returns CDR1 LGHNA and CDR2 YSLEER. The V segment lost 5 bases and the J segment 2 bases; nucleotides outside the gene matches: 6. The CDR3 nucleotides read TGCGCCAGCAGCTATGGACAGGGGGGAACCTACGAGCAGTACTTC. It codes for CASSYGQGGTYEQYF.

The chain carries TRBV20-1 and TRBJ1-1, with unresolved D. The CDR3 spans 15 residues. The germline V gene has CDR1 DFQATT and CDR2 SNEGSKA (reference sequence). Trimming stripped 6 bases from V and 4 bases from J, with 21 bases between. CDR3 in DNA: TGCAGTGCCCCAGATCTTCGGGAGGAGGGCACTGAAGCTTTCTTT. Amino acid sequence: CSAPDLREEGTEAFF.

V is TRBV25-1 and J is TRBJ1-1; 8 bases agree with TRBD1. The CDR3 covers 12 residues. Germline V gives CDR1 MGHDK, CDR2 SYGVNS. The V segment lost 8 bases and the J segment 7 bases; nucleotides outside the gene matches: 6. The CDR3 nucleotides read TGTGCCAGCTTGGACAGGGCAAATGAAGCTTTCTTT. Its protein product is CASLDRANEAFF.

Many counts were recorded for this clonotype. The genes are TRBV7-2 and TRBJ1-2, with 8 bases fitting TRBD1. V shed 5 bases and J 0 bases; nucleotides not matched to a gene: 2. Germline-derived CDR1 and CDR2 are SGHTA and FQGNSA. This CDR3 is built from 14 residues. The CDR3 DNA reads TGTGCCAGCAGCCGACAGGGGACTAACTATGGCTACACCTTC. It specifies CASSRQGTNYGYTF. Complete variable domain (other parts from reference TRBV7-2 and TRBJ1-2): GAGVSQSPSNKVTEKGKDVELRCDPISGHTALYWYRQSLGQGLEFLIYFQGNSAPDKSGLPSDRFSAERTGGSVSTLTIQRTQQEDSAVYLCASSRQGTNYGYTFGSGTRLTVV.

The chain has TRBV20-1 and TRBJ2-1; D uncertain. Germline V CDR1 and CDR2: DFQATT, SNEGSKA (reference sequence). The V end was cut by 2 bases, the J end by 3 bases, with 17 bases between. The CDR3 consists of 16 residues. CDR3 DNA: TGCAGTGCTAGATCCGAAGGTGGGCAGCTCTACAATGAGCAGTTCTTC. Translated, it gives CSARSEGGQLYNEQFF.